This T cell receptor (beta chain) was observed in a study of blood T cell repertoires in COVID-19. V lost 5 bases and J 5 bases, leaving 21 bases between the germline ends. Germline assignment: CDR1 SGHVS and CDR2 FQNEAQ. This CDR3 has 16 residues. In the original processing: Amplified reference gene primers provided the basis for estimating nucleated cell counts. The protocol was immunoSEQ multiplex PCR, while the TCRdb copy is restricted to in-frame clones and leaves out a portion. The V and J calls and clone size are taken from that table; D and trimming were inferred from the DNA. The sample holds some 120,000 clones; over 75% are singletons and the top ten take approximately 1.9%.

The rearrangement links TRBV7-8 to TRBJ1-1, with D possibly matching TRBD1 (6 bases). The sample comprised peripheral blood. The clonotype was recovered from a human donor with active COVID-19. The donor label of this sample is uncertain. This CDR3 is CASSLYFDRRVTEAFF. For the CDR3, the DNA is TGTGCCAGCAGCCTCTACTTCGACAGGCGGGTAACTGAAGCTTTCTTT.